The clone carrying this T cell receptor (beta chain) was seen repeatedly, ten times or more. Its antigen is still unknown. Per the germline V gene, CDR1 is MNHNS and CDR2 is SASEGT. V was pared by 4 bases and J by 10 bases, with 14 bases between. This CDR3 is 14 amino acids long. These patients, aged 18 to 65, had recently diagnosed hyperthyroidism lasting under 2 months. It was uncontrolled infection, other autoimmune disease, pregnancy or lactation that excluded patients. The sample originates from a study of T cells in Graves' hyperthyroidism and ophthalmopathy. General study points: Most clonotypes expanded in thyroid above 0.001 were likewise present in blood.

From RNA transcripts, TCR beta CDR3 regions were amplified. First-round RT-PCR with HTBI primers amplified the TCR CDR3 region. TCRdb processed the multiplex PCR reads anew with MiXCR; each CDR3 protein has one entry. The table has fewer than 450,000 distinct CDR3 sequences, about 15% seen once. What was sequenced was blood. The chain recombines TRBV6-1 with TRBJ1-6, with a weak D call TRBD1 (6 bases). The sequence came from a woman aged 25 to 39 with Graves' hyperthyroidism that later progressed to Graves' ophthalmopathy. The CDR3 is CASSGGAGASPLHF. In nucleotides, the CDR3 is TGTGCCAGCAGTGGGGGCGCAGGGGCCTCACCCCTCCACTTT.